A selection of T cell receptor beta chains follows, all from one sample in a study of shared clonotypes between healthy human individuals. Assay: immunoSEQ multiplex PCR; the TCRdb copy retains only in-frame clones and omits some. The data contain approximately 530,000 clones, roughly 95% of them singletons. Sequences were obtained from naive CD4+ T cells sorted from blood. These receptor sequences come from a woman aged 25 to 39 in good health. The CDR3 runs from the conserved cysteine through the conserved F or W. A D gene is named only where the DNA matches it firmly. Rows may omit the clone size; those that give it use once, few, many or a size class.

D gene: TRBD1; clone size: .; J gene: TRBJ1-2; V gene: TRBV4-2; CDR3 protein: CASSQRQGTVGYTF; CDR3 DNA: TGTGCCAGCAGCCAAAGACAGGGGACAGTTGGCTACACCTTC
D gene: .; clone size: once; J gene: TRBJ2-3; V gene: TRBV7-8; CDR3 protein: CASSLRGGASESTDTQYF; CDR3 DNA: TGTGCCAGCAGCTTAAGGGGGGGGGCTAGCGAAAGCACAGATACGCAGTATTTT
D gene: .; clone size: once; J gene: TRBJ1-5; V gene: TRBV10-3; CDR3 protein: CAISTHELRPQHF; CDR3 DNA: TGTGCCATCAGTACACATGAGCTGCGGCCCCAGCATTTT
D gene: TRBD1; clone size: .; J gene: TRBJ1-1; V gene: TRBV27; CDR3 protein: CASSTQGGDTEAFF; CDR3 DNA: TGTGCCAGCAGTACACAGGGGGGGGACACTGAAGCTTTCTTT
D gene: .; clone size: .; J gene: TRBJ2-1; V gene: TRBV5-1; CDR3 protein: CASSPSSEQFF; CDR3 DNA: TGCGCCAGCAGCCCCTCCTCTGAGCAGTTCTTC
D gene: .; clone size: .; J gene: TRBJ1-2; V gene: TRBV5-1; CDR3 protein: CASRDMGNGYTF; CDR3 DNA: TGCGCCAGCAGGGATATGGGAAATGGCTACACCTTC
D gene: .; clone size: .; J gene: TRBJ2-7; V gene: TRBV15; CDR3 protein: CATSRLGYEQYF; CDR3 DNA: TGTGCCACCAGCAGACTAGGCTACGAGCAGTACTTC
D gene: .; clone size: .; J gene: TRBJ2-1; V gene: TRBV18; CDR3 protein: CASSPTGLLHNEQFF; CDR3 DNA: TGTGCCAGCTCACCGACAGGACTCCTTCACAATGAGCAGTTCTTC
D gene: .; clone size: .; J gene: TRBJ2-7; V gene: TRBV10-3; CDR3 protein: CAISEAGSLNYEQYF; CDR3 DNA: TGTGCCATCAGTGAAGCAGGCAGCCTGAACTACGAGCAGTACTTC
D gene: .; clone size: .; J gene: TRBJ1-1; V gene: TRBV4-2; CDR3 protein: CASSQGTFNTEAFF; CDR3 DNA: TGTGCCAGCAGCCAAGGGACGTTCAACACTGAAGCTTTCTTT
D gene: TRBD2; clone size: .; J gene: TRBJ2-7; V gene: TRBV5-6; CDR3 protein: CASSTAGGYEQYF; CDR3 DNA: TGTGCCAGCAGTACAGCGGGAGGCTACGAGCAGTACTTC
D gene: .; clone size: .; J gene: TRBJ1-1; V gene: TRBV5-4; CDR3 protein: CASSTPGNSNTEAFF; CDR3 DNA: TGTGCCAGCAGCACCCCGGGAAACTCGAACACTGAAGCTTTCTTT
D gene: .; clone size: .; J gene: TRBJ1-2; V gene: TRBV18; CDR3 protein: CASSSPGGTYGYTF; CDR3 DNA: TGTGCCAGCTCCTCCCCCGGGGGTACCTATGGCTACACCTTC
D gene: TRBD2; clone size: .; J gene: TRBJ2-1; V gene: TRBV28; CDR3 protein: CASSLSPSGNNEQFF; CDR3 DNA: TGTGCCAGCAGTTTATCCCCTAGCGGGAACAATGAGCAGTTCTTC
D gene: TRBD1; clone size: .; J gene: TRBJ2-5; V gene: TRBV29-1; CDR3 protein: CSVRGQGGDQETQYF; CDR3 DNA: TGCAGCGTAAGGGGACAGGGCGGAGATCAAGAGACCCAGTACTTC
D gene: .; clone size: .; J gene: TRBJ1-6; V gene: TRBV7-9; CDR3 protein: CASSPGTPNNSPLHF; CDR3 DNA: TGTGCCAGCAGCCCCGGGACACCGAATAATTCACCCCTCCACTTT
D gene: TRBD2; clone size: .; J gene: TRBJ2-7; V gene: TRBV28; CDR3 protein: CASRGGLAGVVYEQYF; CDR3 DNA: TGTGCCAGCAGGGGAGGACTAGCGGGAGTAGTCTACGAGCAGTACTTC
D gene: .; clone size: .; J gene: TRBJ2-7; V gene: TRBV18; CDR3 protein: CASSPLLGSSKGSYEQYF; CDR3 DNA: TGTGCCAGCTCACCTTTGTTGGGCTCATCGAAGGGCTCCTACGAGCAGTACTTC
D gene: TRBD1; clone size: .; J gene: TRBJ1-5; V gene: TRBV15; CDR3 protein: CATSVTGVPQHF; CDR3 DNA: TGTGCCACCAGCGTAACAGGGGTGCCCCAGCATTTT
D gene: .; clone size: .; J gene: TRBJ1-1; V gene: TRBV7-2; CDR3 protein: CASSLVAGSNTEAFF; CDR3 DNA: TGTGCCAGCAGCTTGGTGGCAGGGTCGAACACTGAAGCTTTCTTT
D gene: .; clone size: .; J gene: TRBJ1-3; V gene: TRBV10-2; CDR3 protein: CASSAQNSGNTIYF; CDR3 DNA: TGCGCCAGCAGTGCACAAAACTCTGGAAACACCATATATTTT